A single sample gave rise to the 30 T cell receptor beta chains below, sequenced in a study of blood T cell repertoires in COVID-19. Generated by immunoSEQ multiplex PCR, the TCRdb table keeps only in-frame clones and is missing some. The sample shows 26,000 or so clones, around 90% of them seen only once. Source material: peripheral blood. Source of these receptors: a man aged 65 to 85 with acute or convalescent COVID-19.

This clone was recorded only once. The chain employs TRBV27 and TRBJ1-4; D gene uncertain. The CDR3 covers 14 residues. V lost 7 bases and J 8 bases, leaving 17 bases between the germline ends. Germline values: CDR1 MNHEY, CDR2 SMNVEV (reference sequence). The CDR3 nucleotides are TGTGCCAGCACCCCGAGGGCGGGTCAGGAAAAACTGTTTTTT. Encoded protein: CASTPRAGQEKLFF.

This clone was picked up one time. The chain uses TRBV5-5 and TRBJ1-6; D is unclear. Deletions cut 4 bases from V and 7 bases from J, with 12 bases between. This CDR3 is built from 14 residues. Germline V gives CDR1 SGHKS, CDR2 YYEKEE (reference sequence). The DNA for the CDR3 is TGTGCCAGCAGCCGACTGGAAACGAATTCACCCCTCCACTTT. This translates into CASSRLETNSPLHF. Combining the CDR3 with reference TRBV5-5 and TRBJ1-6 gives the whole variable domain DAGVTQSPTHLIKTRGQQVTLRCSPISGHKSVSWYQQVLGQGPQFIFQYYEKEERGRGNFPDRFSARQFPNYSSELNVNALLLGDSALYLCASSRLETNSPLHFGNGTRLTVT.

The J gene is TRBJ1-5, the V gene TRBV5-1; D unclear. Per the germline V gene, CDR1 is SGHRS and CDR2 is YFSETQ. V gave up 0 bases and J gave up 4 bases, with 11 bases separating them. This CDR3 is built from 15 residues. The DNA for the CDR3 is TGCGCCAGCAGCTTGGGGGTTTCGGGTAATCAGCCCCAGCATTTT. It translates to CASSLGVSGNQPQHF.

The chain carries TRBV5-6 and TRBJ1-2, with 9 bases that match TRBD1. V shed 0 bases and J 12 bases; nucleotides not matched to a gene: 9. This CDR3 has 14 amino acids. CDR1 is SGHDT and CDR2 is YYEEEE in the germline V gene. CDR3: CASSLGGTGLRNTF. The CDR3 nucleotides are TGTGCCAGCAGCTTGGGAGGGACAGGGTTGAGAAACACCTTC. The full variable domain, with the rest looked up from reference TRBV5-6 and TRBJ1-2, is DAGVTQSPTHLIKTRGQQVTLRCSPKSGHDTVSWYQQALGQGPQFIFQYYEEEERQRGNFPDRFSGHQFPNYSSELNVNALLLGDSALYLCASSLGGTGLRNTFGSGTRLTVV.

The chain uses TRBV6-6 and TRBJ1-2; 8 nucleotides agree with TRBD1. This CDR3 comprises 16 residues. Germline assignment: CDR1 MNHNY and CDR2 SVGAGI (reference sequence). The V segment lost 6 bases and the J segment 1 base; nucleotides outside the gene matches: 10. The CDR3 spells CASRKPGQDFNYGYTF. The CDR3 bases are TGTGCCAGCAGGAAACCGGGACAGGACTTTAACTATGGCTACACCTTC.

The chain employs TRBV5-1 and TRBJ2-2; D possibly corresponds to TRBD1 (6 bases). V was pared by 2 bases and J by 1 base, with 12 bases between. CDR3 size: 16 residues. Germline V gene sequence: CDR1 SGHRS, CDR2 YFSETQ. The CDR3 spells CASSLDRLVNTGELFF. CDR3 sequence (DNA): TGCGCCAGCAGCTTAGACAGGCTTGTGAACACCGGGGAGCTGTTTTTT.

This clone has a single count. The chain uses TRBV19 and TRBJ2-5; TRBD2 matches 14 bases. CDR1 and CDR2 from the germline V gene are LNHDA and SQIVND (reference sequence). Germline trimming cut 5 bases from V and 2 bases from J; bases unmatched to any gene: 7. CDR3 length: 17 amino acids. In DNA, the CDR3 is TGTGCCAGTAGTCATGGGACTAGCGGGAGCCCACAAGAGACCCAGTACTTC. Translated, it gives CASSHGTSGSPQETQYF.

The gene calls are TRBV7-4 and TRBJ2-7; possibly TRBD1 for D (5 bases). Per the germline V gene, CDR1 is SGHVT and CDR2 is SQSDAQ. This CDR3 is 12 amino acids long. Trimming pared 3 bases from V and 5 bases from J, leaving 8 bases between. CDR3 coding DNA: TGTGCCAGCAGCTTTCTCAGGGACGAGCAGTACTTC. Translation: CASSFLRDEQYF.

This clone was seen a single time. This chain connects TRBV11-1 to TRBJ1-6; D is ambiguous. There are 12 residues in the CDR3. Trimming removed 3 bases at V and 10 bases at J, with 7 bases between. CDR1 SGHAT and CDR2 FQDESV come from the germline V gene (reference sequence). The CDR3 loop reads CASSFGNSPLHF. The CDR3 DNA sequence: TGTGCCAGCAGCTTCGGGAACTCACCCCTCCACTTT.

The chain is built from TRBV28 and TRBJ1-1; 11 bases match TRBD1. J was trimmed by 4 bases and V by 1 base; bases with no gene match: 8. The CDR3 is 17 amino acids. The germline V gene encodes CDR1 MDHEN and CDR2 SYDVKM. CDR3 coding DNA: TGTGCCAGCAGTTTATTTGGGACAGGGGGTGCGGCCACTGAAGCTTTCTTT. This encodes CASSLFGTGGAATEAFF.

CDR3 in amino acids: CATSRELRSSYEQYF. The CDR3 DNA sequence: TGTGCCACCAGCCGCGAACTAAGGAGCTCCTACGAGCAGTACTTC. The V and J genes are TRBV15 and TRBJ2-7; no clear D. This CDR3 has 15 amino acids. V lost 5 bases, J lost 0 bases, and 14 bases lay in between. From germline, CDR1 is LNHNV and CDR2 YYDKDF (reference sequence).

This rearrangement joins TRBV28 to TRBJ1-5; D may be TRBD1 (5 bases). The CDR3 is made up of 15 amino acids. In germline, CDR1 is MDHEN, CDR2 SYDVKM. Trimming removed 2 bases at V and 6 bases at J, with 14 bases between. The CDR3 DNA follows: TGTGCCAGCAGTTTAGGGCAGGGTTCGTTTCAGCCCCAGCATTTT. Encoded protein: CASSLGQGSFQPQHF.

The rearrangement uses TRBV27 and TRBJ2-7, with a tentative D call TRBD2 (6 bases). In germline, CDR1 is MNHEY, CDR2 SMNVEV (reference sequence). The V and J ends lost 6 bases and 1 base respectively, with 13 bases between them. The length of the CDR3 is 14 residues. CDR3 in DNA: TGTGCCAGCAGGTATGGAGGGCCGTCCTACGAGCAGTACTTC. Protein product: CASRYGGPSYEQYF.

The J gene is TRBJ2-3, the V gene TRBV5-4; possibly TRBD1 for D (5 bases). The germline gives CDR1 SGHNT, CDR2 YYREEE (reference sequence). V was shortened by 4 bases and J by 1 base, with 16 bases between the two germline ends. The CDR3 runs 16 residues. The CDR3 nucleotides are TGTGCCAGCAGCCTAGGACAAGCGCAGGGCACAGATACGCAGTATTTT. It codes for CASSLGQAQGTDTQYF.

This sequence joins TRBV9 and TRBJ2-2; the D is unclear. The CDR3 is 16 amino acids. Trimming took 0 bases from V and 1 from J, leaving 10 bases between them. CDR1 SGDLS and CDR2 YYNGEE come from the germline V gene. The CDR3 region is CASSVGVPKNTGELFF. CDR3 DNA: TGTGCCAGCAGCGTAGGAGTCCCCAAGAACACCGGGGAGCTGTTTTTT.

This sequence joins TRBV4-3 and TRBJ2-1; 7 positions match TRBD2. There are 18 residues in the CDR3. Germline CDR1 is LGHNA and CDR2 is YSLEER. V was pared by 0 bases and J by 0 bases, with 8 bases of the junction left unmatched. The CDR3 DNA reads as TGCGCCAGCAGCCAAGAGCTGTCGGGAGGCAGCTCCTACAATGAGCAGTTCTTC. This translates into CASSQELSGGSSYNEQFF.

This clone was counted once. The V and J genes are TRBV5-1 and TRBJ1-3, with 8 bases that match TRBD1. The CDR3 consists of 18 residues. The V and J ends lost 0 bases and 0 bases, in that order; junction bases with no gene match: 8. CDR1 is SGHRS and CDR2 is YFSETQ in the germline V gene. CDR3 DNA sequence: TGCGCCAGCAGCTTGGTATCAGGGGGCCTAAACTCTGGAAACACCATATATTTT. This gives the protein CASSLVSGGLNSGNTIYF.

The chain joins TRBV27 to TRBJ1-1; 7 nucleotides agree with TRBD1. J gave up 7 bases and V 4 bases, and 12 bases lay outside the gene matches. This CDR3 contains 15 residues. Germline CDR1 MNHEY, CDR2 SMNVEV (reference sequence). Here the CDR3 DNA reads TGTGCCAGCAGTTCTAGGGGGCGCAGACCCGGTGAAGCTTTCTTT. Translated: CASSSRGRRPGEAFF.

This chain connects TRBV11-2 to TRBJ2-7; tentative D call: TRBD1 (5 bases). CDR3 length: 14 residues. The V gene lost 5 bases and the J gene lost 8 bases, with 19 bases spanning the gap. Germline loops: CDR1 SGHAT, CDR2 FQNNGV. The CDR3 loop reads CASSPGQGFAQQYF. DNA of the CDR3: TGTGCCAGCAGCCCAGGCCAGGGTTTCGCCCAGCAGTACTTC. The full variable domain, rest sourced from reference TRBV11-2 and TRBJ2-7, is EAGVAQSPRYKIIEKRQSVAFWCNPISGHATLYWYQQILGQGPKLLIQFQNNGVVDDSQLPKDRFSAERLKGVDSTLKIQPAKLEDSAVYLCASSPGQGFAQQYFGPGTRLTVT.

V and J are TRBV9 and TRBJ1-1; the D gene is possibly TRBD1 (5 bases). The CDR3 sequence is 15 residues long. CDR1 is SGDLS and CDR2 is YYNGEE in the germline V gene. The germline V and J ends were trimmed by 2 bases and 1 base, with 12 bases remaining between them. CDR3 in amino acids: CASSVSGTANTEAFF. The CDR3 DNA sequence: TGTGCCAGCAGCGTTTCCGGGACTGCGAACACTGAAGCTTTCTTT.

The J gene is TRBJ2-1, the V gene TRBV5-4; D remains ambiguous. The ends were cut back, 0 bases at V and 4 bases at J, with 5 bases in the middle. Germline CDR1 and CDR2: SGHNT and YYREEE (reference sequence). This CDR3 spans 13 amino acids. Written as DNA, the CDR3 is TGTGCCAGCAGCTTGGTCGAGTACAATGAGCAGTTCTTC. This sequence encodes CASSLVEYNEQFF.

V gene TRBV28 combines with J gene TRBJ2-4; 7 bases line up with TRBD1. This CDR3 region has 14 residues. CDR1 MDHEN and CDR2 SYDVKM come from the germline V gene. Trimming took 6 bases from V and 5 from J; bases not matched to a gene: 7. The CDR3 is CASRSHRGQNIQYF. The CDR3, as DNA: TGTGCCAGCAGAAGCCACAGGGGTCAAAACATTCAGTACTTC.

The chain recombines TRBV10-3 with TRBJ1-4; D is ambiguous. The CDR3 loop spans 14 amino acids. Germline CDR1 is ENHRY and CDR2 is SYGVKD. Trimming cost V 4 bases and J 6 bases, with 12 bases left between them. The CDR3 spells CAISARSLDEKLFF. CDR3 coding DNA: TGTGCCATCAGTGCGCGGAGCTTAGATGAAAAACTGTTTTTT.

The J gene is TRBJ2-5, the V gene TRBV7-2, with 9 nucleotides matching TRBD2. The CDR3 is made up of 15 amino acids. The J segment lost 7 bases and the V segment lost 5 bases, leaving 11 bases of the junction unmatched. In germline, CDR1 is SGHTA, CDR2 FQGNSA. This CDR3 reads CASSPPPLAGGTQYF. The CDR3 DNA sequence: TGTGCCAGCAGCCCCCCCCCACTAGCGGGCGGGACCCAGTACTTC. The entire variable domain, with the rest obtained from reference TRBV7-2 and TRBJ2-5, is as follows: GAGVSQSPSNKVTEKGKDVELRCDPISGHTALYWYRQSLGQGLEFLIYFQGNSAPDKSGLPSDRFSAERTGGSVSTLTIQRTQQEDSAVYLCASSPPPLAGGTQYFGPGTRLLVL.

This chain links TRBV24-1 with TRBJ1-2; 8 bases match TRBD1. V shed 2 bases and J 5 bases; nucleotides not matched to a gene: 12. CDR1 is KGHDR, CDR2 SFDVKD, per germline. The CDR3 is 17 amino acids. In DNA form, the CDR3 reads TGTGCCACCAGTGATTCTCGACAGGGGCCGCCTAGATATGGCTACACCTTC. It specifies CATSDSRQGPPRYGYTF.

The rearrangement joins TRBV27 to TRBJ1-2, with TRBD1 identical over 12 bases. V trimming: 10 bases; J trimming: 0 bases; junction bases outside the gene matches: 9. Germline values: CDR1 MNHEY, CDR2 SMNVEV (reference sequence). The CDR3 consists of 16 residues. The CDR3 region has the DNA TGTGCCACCGCCGGGACAGGGGGCTTAGCTAACTATGGCTACACCTTC. It translates to CATAGTGGLANYGYTF.

V usage is TRBV6-2 or TRBV6-3 and J usage is TRBJ1-1, with a tentative D call TRBD1 (5 bases). Germline assignment: CDR1 MNHEY and CDR2 SVGEGT. V lost 4 bases, J lost 2 bases, and 8 bases lay in between. This CDR3 spans 13 amino acids. CDR3 loop: CASSSQGNTEAFF. Here the CDR3 DNA reads TGTGCCAGCAGTTCGCAGGGAAACACTGAAGCTTTCTTT.

The V call is TRBV6-6, the J call TRBJ2-7; TRBD2 matches 10 bases. V gave up 2 bases and J gave up 5 bases; unmatched junction bases: 6. The CDR3 covers 15 residues. Germline CDR1 and CDR2: MNHNY and SVGAGI (reference sequence). The CDR3 is CASSYGGLARDEQYF. The CDR3 DNA reads TGTGCCAGCAGTTACGGGGGACTAGCGAGAGACGAGCAGTACTTC.

The gene calls are TRBV2 and TRBJ1-5; TRBD1 might be the D (6 bases). The V gene lost 4 bases and the J gene lost 7 bases, with 11 bases spanning the gap. Germline V lookup: CDR1 SNHLY, CDR2 FYNNEI. CDR3 length: 13 residues. In DNA, the CDR3 is TGTGCCAGCAGTGGACAGGCGGAACAGCCCCAGCATTTT. Protein: CASSGQAEQPQHF.

This chain links TRBV3-1 (or the pseudogene TRBV3-2) with TRBJ1-5; 8 bases align to TRBD1. From germline, CDR1 is LGHDT and CDR2 YNNKEL (reference sequence). V was pared by 4 bases and J by 7 bases, with 6 bases of the junction left unmatched. The CDR3 covers 14 residues. CDR3 bases: TGTGCCAGCAGCCCTATTAACAGGGGGCAGCCCCAGCATTTT. Its translation is CASSPINRGQPQHF.